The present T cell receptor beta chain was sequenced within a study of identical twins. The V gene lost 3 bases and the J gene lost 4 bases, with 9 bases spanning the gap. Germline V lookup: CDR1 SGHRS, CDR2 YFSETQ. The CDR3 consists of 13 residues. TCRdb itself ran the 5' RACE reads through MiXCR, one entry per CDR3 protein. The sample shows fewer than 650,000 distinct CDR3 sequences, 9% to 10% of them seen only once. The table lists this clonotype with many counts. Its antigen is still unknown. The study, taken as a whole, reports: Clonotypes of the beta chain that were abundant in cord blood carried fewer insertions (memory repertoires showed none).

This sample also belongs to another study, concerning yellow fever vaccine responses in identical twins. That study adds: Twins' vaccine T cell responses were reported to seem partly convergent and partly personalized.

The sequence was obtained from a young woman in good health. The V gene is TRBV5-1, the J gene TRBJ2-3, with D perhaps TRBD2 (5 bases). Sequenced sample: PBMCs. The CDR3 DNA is TGCGCCAGCAGCTCGGACTTTGCAGATACGCAGTATTTT. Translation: CASSSDFADTQYF.